Shown below are 28 T cell receptor beta chains from a single sample sequenced in a study of T-cell memory formation after mild COVID-19. Each CDR3 protein gets one entry after TCRdb re-called the 5' RACE reads with MiXCR. Of 92,000 or so distinct CDR3 sequences in the sample, around 16% were seen once. Sequencing input: PBMCs or a T cell subset sorted from them (not recorded which). Source of these receptors: a man in his late teens or twenties who had mild COVID-19 (a few samples of this study predate the infection). Cell type and time point are not known.

The chain has TRBV9 and TRBJ2-3; TRBD2 matches at 13 bases. V trimming: 3 bases; J trimming: 3 bases; junction bases outside the gene matches: 7. CDR3 size: 17 residues. Germline lookup yields CDR1 SGDLS and CDR2 YYNGEE. The CDR3 sequence: CASSALGLAGRTDTQYF. The DNA for the CDR3 is TGTGCCAGCAGCGCCCTGGGACTAGCGGGGAGGACAGATACGCAGTATTTT.

The chain combines TRBV6-6 with TRBJ2-3; 7 positions match TRBD1. Germline lookup yields CDR1 MNHNY and CDR2 SVGAGI (reference sequence). Trimming at V came to 6 bases and at J to 3 bases, leaving 12 bases not matched to a gene. The CDR3 totals 16 residues. The CDR3 DNA reads as TGTGCCAGCAGCCCCCAACAGGGGACGCCGACAGATACGCAGTATTTT. Its protein is CASSPQQGTPTDTQYF.

Note on this clonotype: Likely a read error: the CDR3 ends without its conserved phenylalanine or tryptophan. No DNA is shown, since the ends of the CDR3 on it are uncertain; the CDR3 is the one TCRdb lists. The chain has TRBV7-3 and TRBJ1-1. Germline V lookup: CDR1 SGHTA, CDR2 FQGTGA. Counting both end residues, the CDR3 totals 8 amino acids. CDR3 amino acids: CASSFVRS.

The gene calls are TRBV7-9 and TRBJ2-1; D is undetermined. V lost 1 base to trimming and J lost 10 bases, with 5 bases between them. The CDR3 is made up of 11 amino acids. Germline CDR1 and CDR2: SEHNR and FQNEAQ (reference sequence). The CDR3 spells CASSLVREQFF. The CDR3 DNA sequence: TGTGCCAGCAGCTTAGTCCGGGAGCAGTTCTTC.

The V gene is TRBV4-1, the J gene TRBJ2-2; D might be TRBD2 (5 bases). Germline CDR1 reads MGHRA; CDR2 reads YSYEKL. The V gene lost 2 bases and the J gene lost 0 bases, with 13 bases spanning the gap. This CDR3 is 17 amino acids long. DNA of the CDR3: TGCGCCAGCAGCCAAAGACTGAGGGCCCCGAACACCGGGGAGCTGTTTTTT. It specifies CASSQRLRAPNTGELFF.

V gene TRBV12-3 or TRBV12-4 combines with J gene TRBJ2-1; 7 bases align to TRBD1. V lost 4 bases and J lost 10; bases outside the gene matches: 13. The length of the CDR3 is 15 residues. CDR3 sequence (DNA): TGTGCCAGCAGTTCCACAGGGGAACCGGACATGGAGCAGTTCTTC. Translated: CASSSTGEPDMEQFF.

This clonotype was seen only a few times. The rearrangement uses TRBV20-1 and TRBJ1-1; a weak D match, TRBD1 (5 bases). There are 14 residues in the CDR3. Trimming stripped 2 bases from V and 3 bases from J, with 13 bases between. Germline CDR1 and CDR2: DFQATT and SNEGSKA (reference sequence). CDR3 sequence reads: CSARSSGTDTEAFF. The CDR3, as DNA: TGCAGTGCTAGAAGCTCAGGGACCGACACTGAAGCTTTCTTT.

The V and J genes are TRBV7-9 and TRBJ2-7, with D unresolved. Germline lookup yields CDR1 SEHNR and CDR2 FQNEAQ (reference sequence). CDR3 length: 13 residues. Trimming shortened V by 3 bases and J by 2 bases, and 8 bases separated the two germline ends. The CDR3 coding sequence is TGTGCCAGCAGCTTTGAACCCACCTACGAGCAGTACTTC. Residues: CASSFEPTYEQYF.

J is TRBJ2-3 and V is TRBV13; 9 bases are shared with TRBD2. The CDR3 is 16 amino acids. J lost 3 bases, V lost 2 bases, and 6 bases had no gene match. Germline V gene data show CDR1 as PRHDT and CDR2 as FYEKMQ (reference sequence). The CDR3 DNA reads as TGTGCCAGCAGCTTACGTGGACTAGCGATTACAGATACGCAGTATTTT. This translates into CASSLRGLAITDTQYF.

V usage is TRBV18 and J usage is TRBJ2-1; D remains unclear. The CDR3 contains 12 residues. V lost 2 bases and J lost 7, with 6 bases in between. The germline gives CDR1 KGHSH, CDR2 LQKENI. The CDR3 DNA is TGTGCCAGCTCACCATATGGTAATGAGCAGTTCTTC. Protein: CASSPYGNEQFF.

A few counts support this clonotype. The V gene is TRBV20-1, the J gene TRBJ1-2; D unresolved. The CDR3 extends over 13 amino acids. Per germline, CDR1 DFQATT and CDR2 SNEGSKA (reference sequence). V lost 1 base to trimming and J lost 0 bases, with 6 bases between them. This chain's CDR3 is CSARGRANYGYTF. CDR3 in DNA: TGCAGTGCTAGAGGACGAGCTAACTATGGCTACACCTTC.

The chain recombines TRBV6-5 with TRBJ2-1, with unresolved D. Germline CDR1 is MNHEY and CDR2 is SVGAGI. V was shortened by 2 bases and J by 8 bases, with 16 bases between the two germline ends. This CDR3 has 15 amino acids. CDR3 protein: CASSYLPLGGDEQFF. In nucleotides, the CDR3 is TGTGCCAGCAGTTACCTACCCTTGGGTGGCGATGAGCAGTTCTTC.

This clonotype was found a few times. The V and J genes are TRBV2 and TRBJ2-7; possible D gene TRBD2, 5 bases. This CDR3 comprises 16 residues. Germline-derived CDR1 and CDR2 are SNHLY and FYNNEI. V lost 1 base and J 0 bases, leaving 13 bases between the germline ends. The CDR3 nucleotides read TGTGCCAGCAGTGAAGACGGAGGTGGTGGCTCCTACGAGCAGTACTTC. This codes for CASSEDGGGGSYEQYF.

This chain joins TRBV11-2 and TRBJ1-4, with D possibly TRBD1 on 6 matching bases. Deletions cut 6 bases from V and 0 bases from J, with 11 bases between. The germline V gene has CDR1 SGHAT and CDR2 FQNNGV. CDR3 length: 15 amino acids. The CDR3 sequence: CASRSSGATNEKLFF. The DNA of the CDR3 is TGTGCCAGCAGATCCTCAGGGGCAACTAATGAAAAACTGTTTTTT. Supplemented by reference TRBV11-2 and TRBJ1-4, the full variable domain reads EAGVAQSPRYKIIEKRQSVAFWCNPISGHATLYWYQQILGQGPKLLIQFQNNGVVDDSQLPKDRFSAERLKGVDSTLKIQPAKLEDSAVYLCASRSSGATNEKLFFGSGTQLSVL.

The V gene is TRBV14, the J gene TRBJ2-3; possibly TRBD1 for D (5 bases). Germline V gene lookup returns CDR1 SGHDN and CDR2 FVKESK. The CDR3 runs to 17 residues. The V and J ends lost 0 bases and 3 bases respectively, with 16 bases between them. The CDR3 sequence is CASSQDEVRVVTDTQYF. In DNA form, the CDR3 reads TGTGCCAGCAGCCAAGATGAAGTCAGGGTGGTGACAGATACGCAGTATTTT.

Ten or more counts support this clonotype. V usage is TRBV12-3 or TRBV12-4 and J usage is TRBJ1-4; 12 bases are a match to TRBD1. V lost 6 bases, J lost 8 bases, and 13 bases stayed unmatched. The CDR3 has 17 amino acids. The CDR3 nucleotides read TGTGCCAGCAGACCCCGGGACAGGGGGCGGGTGGAGGAAAAACTGTTTTTT. It encodes CASRPRDRGRVEEKLFF.

Only a few counts were recorded for this clonotype. This chain links TRBV7-2 with TRBJ2-3; D tentatively reads TRBD1 or TRBD2 (5 bases each). The CDR3 contains 15 residues. V dropped 4 bases and J dropped 2 bases, with 13 bases sitting between them. Germline assignment: CDR1 SGHTA and CDR2 FQGNSA. The CDR3 coding sequence is TGTGCCAGCAGCTCTTGGGACGGAATCACAGATACGCAGTATTTT. Translated, it gives CASSSWDGITDTQYF.

This clonotype was observed a handful of times. V gene TRBV19 combines with J gene TRBJ2-1; D possibly corresponds to TRBD1 (5 bases). The CDR3 length is 13 residues. Germline V gene sequence: CDR1 LNHDA, CDR2 SQIVND (reference sequence). Between the trimmed V and J ends, which lost 3 bases and 9 bases, there was a span of 12 bases. The DNA of the CDR3 is TGTGCCAGTAGTATTTCAGGGATGGGTGAGCAGTTCTTC. This gives the protein CASSISGMGEQFF.

This clonotype was counted between two and nine times. The chain couples TRBV29-1 to TRBJ2-1; D call uncertain. V shed 3 bases and J shed 4 bases, with 7 bases lying between them. CDR1 is SQVTM and CDR2 is ANQGSEA in the germline V gene. The CDR3 length is 12 residues. The CDR3: CSVDLEYNEQFF. CDR3 in DNA: TGCAGCGTTGATTTGGAGTACAATGAGCAGTTCTTC.

This chain uses TRBV25-1 with TRBJ2-7, with 7 bases aligning to TRBD1. There are 13 residues in the CDR3. Germline V CDR1 and CDR2: MGHDK, SYGVNS. V dropped 4 bases and J dropped 6; count of bases not matched to a gene: 6. This chain's CDR3 is CASSVTGDGEQYV. For the CDR3, the DNA is TGTGCCAGCAGTGTAACAGGGGACGGCGAGCAGTACGTC.

The chain joins TRBV3-1 to TRBJ1-2; D is ambiguous. The CDR3 sequence is 16 residues long. V gave up 0 bases and J gave up 5 bases, with 16 bases separating them. Germline CDR1 reads LGHDT; CDR2 reads YNNKEL (reference sequence). This chain's CDR3 is CASSQDQAAGFYGYTF. CDR3 in DNA: TGTGCCAGCAGCCAAGACCAGGCCGCCGGGTTTTATGGCTACACCTTC. The entire variable domain, with the rest obtained from reference TRBV3-1 and TRBJ1-2, is as follows: DTAVSQTPKYLVTQMGNDKSIKCEQNLGHDTMYWYKQDSKKFLKIMFSYNNKELIINETVPNRFSPKSPDKAHLNLHINSLELGDSAVYFCASSQDQAAGFYGYTFGSGTRLTVV.

The sample holds a few counts of this clonotype. The rearrangement joins TRBV9 to TRBJ2-1; 8 bases are shared with TRBD2. Germline CDR1 is SGDLS and CDR2 is YYNGEE. The ends lost 4 bases at V and 7 bases at J; junction bases unmatched: 10. This CDR3 contains 15 residues. CDR3 region: CASSPLGLEGNEQFF. The DNA for the CDR3 is TGTGCCAGCAGCCCCTTGGGACTAGAAGGAAATGAGCAGTTCTTC. Full variable domain (remainder filled in from reference TRBV9 and TRBJ2-1): DSGVTQTPKHLITATGQRVTLRCSPRSGDLSVYWYQQSLDQGLQFLIQYYNGEERAKGNILERFSAQQFPDLHSELNLSSLELGDSALYFCASSPLGLEGNEQFFGPGTRLTVL.

This clonotype was detected ten times or more. The chain couples TRBV5-1 to TRBJ2-7, with 9 bases lining up with TRBD1. CDR3 length: 14 residues. The V gene's germline CDR1 is SGHRS and CDR2 YFSETQ. Losses at the gene ends were 7 bases for V and 5 bases for J; bases not matched to a gene: 10. This chain's CDR3 is CASSRRDRAHEQYF. CDR3 DNA: TGCGCCAGCTCCCGCCGGGACAGGGCCCACGAGCAGTACTTC.

At least ten counts were recorded for this clonotype. The chain is built from TRBV4-1 and TRBJ1-1; D may be TRBD1 (6 bases). The length of the CDR3 is 17 residues. V lost 0 bases to trimming and J lost 1 base, with 15 bases between them. The germline V gene has CDR1 MGHRA and CDR2 YSYEKL. The CDR3 sequence is CASSQEAPGGRNTEAFF. In DNA form, the CDR3 reads TGCGCCAGCAGCCAAGAGGCGCCCGGGGGGCGGAACACTGAAGCTTTCTTT.

This clonotype came up a few times. The chain carries TRBV3-1 and TRBJ2-5; D not resolved. The germline V gene encodes CDR1 LGHDT and CDR2 YNNKEL (reference sequence). Trimming left V 2 bases short and J 5 bases short, with 12 bases between. The CDR3 covers 14 residues. The CDR3 coding sequence is TGTGCCAGCAGCCAACCAACTGATCCCGAGACCCAGTACTTC. As protein: CASSQPTDPETQYF.

This chain connects TRBV5-4 to TRBJ1-6; 7 nucleotides match TRBD1. V lost 2 bases to trimming and J lost 8 bases; unmatched junction nucleotides: 4. Germline values: CDR1 SGHNT, CDR2 YYREEE (reference sequence). CDR3 length: 14 residues. The CDR3 protein is CASSFGTDDSPLHF. CDR3 nucleotide sequence: TGTGCCAGCAGCTTCGGGACAGACGATTCACCCCTCCACTTT.

The chain combines TRBV4-1 with TRBJ2-6; D may match TRBD1 or TRBD2 (5 bases each). Looked up from germline, CDR1 is MGHRA and CDR2 is YSYEKL. V lost 3 bases and J 0 bases, leaving 15 bases between the germline ends. The CDR3 covers 18 residues. The CDR3, as DNA: TGCGCCAGCAGCCAGCGCCGGGACGTCCGCTCTGGGGCCAACGTCCTGACTTTC. This encodes CASSQRRDVRSGANVLTF.

J is TRBJ2-3 and V is TRBV7-9, with D maybe TRBD1 (5 bases). This CDR3 is 15 amino acids long. The germline CDR1 and CDR2 sequences are SEHNR and FQNEAQ (reference sequence). The V gene lost 5 bases and the J gene lost 0 bases, with 12 bases spanning the gap. The DNA for the CDR3 is TGTGCCAGCAGCCCCCGGACACTCAGCACAGATACGCAGTATTTT. Translating it yields CASSPRTLSTDTQYF. The full variable domain, in which reference TRBV7-9 and TRBJ2-3 provide the parts outside the CDR3, is DTGVSQNPRHKITKRGQNVTFRCDPISEHNRLYWYRQTLGQGPEFLTYFQNEAQLEKSRLLSDRFSAERPKGSFSTLEIQRTEQGDSAMYLCASSPRTLSTDTQYFGPGTRLTVL.